This TCR beta chain was captured by sequencing in a study of human T cells and chemical hapten exposure. This clonotype was seen repeatedly, ten times or more. Its antigen remains unknown. Time point specified: patch test 1, 2 weeks after DPC sensitization. As for treatment: therapeutic diphenylcyclopropenone sensitization with weekly scalp DPC. MiXCR, applied by TCRdb to the RACE reads, yields one record per CDR3 protein. This sample has 70,000 to 100,000 distinct CDR3 sequences; roughly 7.6% occur once, and the top ten carry around 1.5%. Whole-study results and caveats: Sensitization with DPC brought no change to TCRs above 1 in 1000 in frequency.

The sequencing here drew on whole blood, taken in connection with sensitization to the hapten diphenylcyclopropenone (DPC). This TCR was recovered from a woman in her twenties or thirties with alopecia areata. Some clones in this sample may be carry-over from other donors' samples.

This chain's CDR3 is CSGGGNEQFF. CDR3 DNA: TGCAGTGGGGGGGGCAATGAGCAGTTCTTC. The chain carries TRBV20-1 and TRBJ2-1, with 7 bases lining up with TRBD2. CDR1 is DFQATT, CDR2 SNEGSKA, per germline (reference sequence). V lost 7 bases and J lost 6; bases outside the gene matches: 0. The CDR3 covers 10 residues.